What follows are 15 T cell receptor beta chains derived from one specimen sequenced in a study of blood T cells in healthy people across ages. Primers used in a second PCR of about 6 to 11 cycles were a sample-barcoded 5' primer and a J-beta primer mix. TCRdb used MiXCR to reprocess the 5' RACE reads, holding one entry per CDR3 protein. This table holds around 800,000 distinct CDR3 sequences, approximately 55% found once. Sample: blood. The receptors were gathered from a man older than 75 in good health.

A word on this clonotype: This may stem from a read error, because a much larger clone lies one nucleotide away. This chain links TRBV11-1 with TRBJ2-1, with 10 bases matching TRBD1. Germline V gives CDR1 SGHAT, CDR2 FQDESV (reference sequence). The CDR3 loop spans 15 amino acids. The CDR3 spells CASSPRQGAYNVQFF. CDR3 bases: TGTGCCAGCAGCCCCAGACAGGGGGCCTACAATGTGCAGTTCTTC.

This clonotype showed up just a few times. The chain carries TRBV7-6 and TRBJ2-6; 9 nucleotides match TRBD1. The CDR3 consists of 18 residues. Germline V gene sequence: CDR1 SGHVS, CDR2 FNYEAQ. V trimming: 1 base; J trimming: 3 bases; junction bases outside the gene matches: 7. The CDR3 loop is CASSLVWDRAFGANVLTF. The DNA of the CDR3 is TGTGCCAGCAGCTTAGTTTGGGACAGGGCCTTTGGGGCCAACGTCCTGACTTTC.

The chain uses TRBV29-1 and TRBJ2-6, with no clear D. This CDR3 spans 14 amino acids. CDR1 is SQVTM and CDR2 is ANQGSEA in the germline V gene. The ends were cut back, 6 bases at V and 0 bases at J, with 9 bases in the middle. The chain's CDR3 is CSVYSSSGANVLTF. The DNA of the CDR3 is TGCAGCGTCTACAGTTCCTCTGGGGCCAACGTCCTGACTTTC.

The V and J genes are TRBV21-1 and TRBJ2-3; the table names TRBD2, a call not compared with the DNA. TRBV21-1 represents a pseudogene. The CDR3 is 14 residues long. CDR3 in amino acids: CARGAGGPSDTQYF. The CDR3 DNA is TGTGCCAGAGGAGCGGGAGGGCCCTCGGATACGCAGTATTTT.

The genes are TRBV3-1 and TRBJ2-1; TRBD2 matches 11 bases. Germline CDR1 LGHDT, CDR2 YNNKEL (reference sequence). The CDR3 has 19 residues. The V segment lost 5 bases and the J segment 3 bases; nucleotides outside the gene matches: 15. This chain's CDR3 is CASSFGTDSGGVLYNEQFF. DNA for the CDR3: TGTGCCAGCAGCTTCGGGACGGATAGCGGGGGGGTGCTCTACAATGAGCAGTTCTTC.

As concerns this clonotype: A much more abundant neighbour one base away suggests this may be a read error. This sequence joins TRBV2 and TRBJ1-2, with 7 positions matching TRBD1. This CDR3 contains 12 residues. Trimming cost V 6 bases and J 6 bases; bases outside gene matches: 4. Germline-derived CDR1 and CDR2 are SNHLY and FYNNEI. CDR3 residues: CASRTTGHGYTF. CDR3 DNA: TGTGCCAGCAGAACGACAGGGCATGGCTACACCTTC.

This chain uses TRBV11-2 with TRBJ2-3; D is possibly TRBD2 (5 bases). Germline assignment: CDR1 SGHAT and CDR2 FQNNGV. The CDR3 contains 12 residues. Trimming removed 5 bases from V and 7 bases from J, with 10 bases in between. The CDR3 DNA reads TGTGCCAGCAGCCAGAGGGTGTATACGCAGTATTTT. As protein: CASSQRVYTQYF.

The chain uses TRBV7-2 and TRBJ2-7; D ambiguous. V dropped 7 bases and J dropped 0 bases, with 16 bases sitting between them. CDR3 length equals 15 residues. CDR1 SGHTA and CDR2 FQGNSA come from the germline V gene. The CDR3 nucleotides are TGTGCCAGCACCCCTCATCGGGCGAGCTCCTACGAGCAGTACTTC. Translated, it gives CASTPHRASSYEQYF. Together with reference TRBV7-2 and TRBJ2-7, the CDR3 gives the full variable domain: GAGVSQSPSNKVTEKGKDVELRCDPISGHTALYWYRQSLGQGLEFLIYFQGNSAPDKSGLPSDRFSAERTGGSVSTLTIQRTQQEDSAVYLCASTPHRASSYEQYFGPGTRLTVT.

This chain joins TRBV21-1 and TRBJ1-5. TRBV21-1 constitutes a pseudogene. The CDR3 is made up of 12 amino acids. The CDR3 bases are TGTGCCAGCACCAAACTAGGGCAGCCCCAGCATTTT. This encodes CASTKLGQPQHF.

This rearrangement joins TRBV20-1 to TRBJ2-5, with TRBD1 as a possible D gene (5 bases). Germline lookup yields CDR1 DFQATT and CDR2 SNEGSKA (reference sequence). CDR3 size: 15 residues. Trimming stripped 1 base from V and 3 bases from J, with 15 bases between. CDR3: CSARVVKQGEETQYF. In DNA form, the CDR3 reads TGCAGTGCTAGAGTGGTCAAGCAGGGTGAAGAGACCCAGTACTTC.

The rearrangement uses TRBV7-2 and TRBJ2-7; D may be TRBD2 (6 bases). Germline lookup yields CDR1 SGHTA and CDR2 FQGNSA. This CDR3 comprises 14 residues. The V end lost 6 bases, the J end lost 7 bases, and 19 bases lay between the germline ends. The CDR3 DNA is TGTGCCAGCAGACACCGCGGAGGGATCGATGAGCAGTACTTC. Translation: CASRHRGGIDEQYF.

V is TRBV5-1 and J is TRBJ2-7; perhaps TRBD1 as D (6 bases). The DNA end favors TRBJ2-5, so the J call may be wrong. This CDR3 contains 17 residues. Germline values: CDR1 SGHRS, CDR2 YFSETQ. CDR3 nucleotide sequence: TGCGCCAGCAGGGACGGTGGACAGCTCCTACTCAAAGAGACCCAGTACTTC. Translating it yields CASRDGGQLLLKETQYF.

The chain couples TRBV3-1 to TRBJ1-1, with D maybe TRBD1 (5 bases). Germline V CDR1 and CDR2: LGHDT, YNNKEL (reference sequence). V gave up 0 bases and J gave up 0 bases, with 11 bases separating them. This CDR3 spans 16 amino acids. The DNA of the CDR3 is TGTGCCAGCAGCCAAGACTTGCCAGGGATGAACACTGAAGCTTTCTTT. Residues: CASSQDLPGMNTEAFF.

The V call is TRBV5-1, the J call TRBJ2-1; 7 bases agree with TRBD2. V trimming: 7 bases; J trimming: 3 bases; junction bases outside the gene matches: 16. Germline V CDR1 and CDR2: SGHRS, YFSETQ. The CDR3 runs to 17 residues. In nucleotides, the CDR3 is TGCGCCAGCCGTCAGGGTGGGCTAGCGGATCACTACAATGAGCAGTTCTTC. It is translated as CASRQGGLADHYNEQFF.

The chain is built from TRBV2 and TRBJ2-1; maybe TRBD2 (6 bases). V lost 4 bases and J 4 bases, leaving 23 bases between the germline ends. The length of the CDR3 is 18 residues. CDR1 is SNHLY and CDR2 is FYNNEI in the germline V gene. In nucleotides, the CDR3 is TGTGCCAGCAGTGGGTCTTCGGGAGAAGCAGGAGGGTACAATGAGCAGTTCTTC. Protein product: CASSGSSGEAGGYNEQFF.